This T cell receptor beta chain originates from a study of post-analysis software for immune sequencing data. Looking at the study overall: Relapsing-remitting, secondary progressive and progressive-relapsing multiple sclerosis were all included among the disease courses. Findings and caveats of the study: People with multiple sclerosis had a significantly lower normalized Chao1 diversity than controls did. Pronounced co-clustering by F measure was evident among identically batched samples. Five TRBV segments were more frequent in patients than controls; TRBV5-6, TRBV5-1 and TRBV20-1 belonged to this group.

The CDR3 contains 16 residues. The germline gives CDR1 PRHDT, CDR2 FYEKMQ (reference sequence). Trimming cost V 1 base and J 4 bases; bases outside gene matches: 4. The library was made from cDNA and included unique molecular identifiers. Starting from around 0.96 to 9.9 million T cells, the study yielded about 500,000 cDNA molecules. TCRdb reprocessed the PCR reads with MiXCR, giving one entry per CDR3 protein. The sample lists 750,000 to 950,000 distinct CDR3 sequences; roughly half were seen once. This clonotype was seen more than once but under ten times. Its antigen is unknown. The specimen was blood. V is TRBV13 and J is TRBJ2-5; TRBD1 matches at 12 bases. The receptor was derived from a girl aged 10-17 years with multiple sclerosis. CDR3 sequence: CASSLVGTGGRETQYF. For the CDR3, the DNA is TGTGCCAGCAGCTTAGTAGGGACAGGGGGCCGAGAGACCCAGTACTTC.